This passage covers 32 T cell receptor beta chains from one sample sequenced in a study of Tregs in tolerant kidney transplant recipients. Data came from immunoSEQ multiplex PCR; TCRdb stores just in-frame clones and leaves some out. Of 60,000 to 70,000 clones in the sample, around 90% are singletons; the top ten hold about 10%. Sequenced here: CD8+ T cells from blood, sampled before the transplant. Receptors originate from a human donor who received a combined kidney and bone marrow transplant.

V is TRBV4-1 and J is TRBJ2-7; maybe TRBD1 (6 bases). The germline V gene has CDR1 MGHRA and CDR2 YSYEKL. The V gene lost 4 bases and the J gene lost 4 bases, with 8 bases spanning the gap. The CDR3 runs 12 residues. The CDR3 loop is CASSPTGYEQYF. CDR3 DNA sequence: TGCGCCAGCAGCCCCACAGGGTACGAGCAGTACTTC.

The V and J genes are TRBV4-3 and TRBJ1-2; no clear D. In germline, CDR1 is LGHNA, CDR2 YSLEER. The CDR3 has 17 amino acids. V lost 0 bases, J lost 0 bases, and 14 bases lay in between. The CDR3 bases are TGCGCCAGCAGCCAAGAAAGTTTTGGCCCGTCTAACTATGGCTACACCTTC. Its translation: CASSQESFGPSNYGYTF.

In its sample, this clone was seen once. The chain carries TRBV16 and TRBJ2-5; 14 nucleotides align to TRBD2. With the DNA end fitting TRBJ2-7 better, the J assignment may be wrong. The V gene's germline CDR1 is KGHSY and CDR2 FQNENV. The CDR3 has 16 residues. CDR3 residues: CASSPGLAGVPYEQYF. The DNA for the CDR3 is TGTGCCAGCAGCCCGGGACTAGCGGGAGTCCCCTACGAGCAGTACTTC.

This chain joins TRBV28 and TRBJ2-7, with 7 positions matching TRBD1. CDR1 is MDHEN and CDR2 is SYDVKM in the germline V gene. Trimming took 5 bases from V and 0 from J; bases not matched to a gene: 10. This CDR3 comprises 16 residues. CDR3 bases: TGTGCCAGCAGTCCGGTGGACAGGCCAAGCTCCTACGAGCAGTACTTC. Protein sequence: CASSPVDRPSSYEQYF.

The chain combines TRBV6-4 with TRBJ1-2; D gene uncertain. Germline CDR1 MRHNA, CDR2 SNTAGT. The V gene lost 0 bases and the J gene lost 8 bases, with 10 bases spanning the gap. The CDR3 is 13 residues long. CDR3 region: CASSDSTLEGYTF. CDR3 DNA: TGTGCCAGCAGTGACTCGACTTTGGAAGGCTACACCTTC.

V is TRBV9 and J is TRBJ2-1; D gene ambiguous. With 2 bases removed from V and 4 bases from J, the gap between germline ends came to 7 bases. This CDR3 contains 13 residues. Looked up from germline, CDR1 is SGDLS and CDR2 is YYNGEE. DNA of the CDR3: TGTGCCAGCAGCGTCTTACAGTACAATGAGCAGTTCTTC. Protein sequence: CASSVLQYNEQFF. Full variable domain (outside the CDR3, taken from reference TRBV9 and TRBJ2-1): DSGVTQTPKHLITATGQRVTLRCSPRSGDLSVYWYQQSLDQGLQFLIQYYNGEERAKGNILERFSAQQFPDLHSELNLSSLELGDSALYFCASSVLQYNEQFFGPGTRLTVL.

The genes are TRBV7-2 and TRBJ2-3; D may be TRBD1 (5 bases). The V gene lost 4 bases and the J gene lost 0 bases, with 11 bases spanning the gap. The CDR3 contains 15 residues. From germline, CDR1 is SGHTA and CDR2 FQGNSA. The chain's CDR3 is CASSSTVSSTDTQYF. The CDR3 DNA reads TGTGCCAGCAGCTCGACAGTTTCTAGCACAGATACGCAGTATTTT.

The chain joins TRBV5-6 to TRBJ1-2; D call uncertain. Trimming shortened V by 0 bases and J by 0 bases, and 6 bases separated the two germline ends. Per germline, CDR1 SGHDT and CDR2 YYEEEE. This CDR3 region has 14 residues. Written as DNA, the CDR3 is TGTGCCAGCAGCTTGGTTCAATCTAACTATGGCTACACCTTC. This encodes CASSLVQSNYGYTF.

The chain carries TRBV12-5 and TRBJ2-3; a possible D gene is TRBD2 (5 bases). Trimming removed 2 bases at V and 0 bases at J, with 12 bases between. The CDR3 has 16 amino acids. Germline CDR1 reads LGHNT; CDR2 reads FRNRAP. The CDR3 bases are TGTGCTAGTGGTTTGTGGTCGGGGTTTAGCACAGATACGCAGTATTTT. It specifies CASGLWSGFSTDTQYF.

The V and J genes are TRBV5-4 and TRBJ1-6; no definite D call. The germline CDR1 and CDR2 sequences are SGHNT and YYREEE (reference sequence). V shed 4 bases and J shed 14 bases, with 16 bases lying between them. This CDR3 is built from 13 residues. This chain's CDR3 is CASSVGLLRALHF. CDR3 bases: TGTGCCAGCAGCGTAGGCCTATTGAGGGCCCTCCACTTT.

By share, this clone ranks as medium-sized. This chain links TRBV28 with TRBJ1-4; no clear D. V lost 6 bases and J 8 bases, leaving 22 bases between the germline ends. Germline V gene data show CDR1 as MDHEN and CDR2 as SYDVKM. The CDR3 loop spans 16 amino acids. The CDR3 sequence is CASSRNPQKALEKLFF. In nucleotides, the CDR3 is TGTGCCAGCAGCCGCAATCCACAGAAGGCTTTGGAAAAACTGTTTTTT.

The count of this clone is one. The rearrangement links TRBV11-3 to TRBJ2-7, with no clear D. In germline, CDR1 is SGHNT, CDR2 YENEEA. Between the trimmed V and J ends, which lost 5 bases and 4 bases, there was a span of 12 bases. The CDR3 is made up of 13 amino acids. CDR3 bases: TGTGCCAGCAGCAGCCGAGAAACTTACGAGCAGTACTTC. Its protein product is CASSSRETYEQYF.

The chain links TRBV28 to TRBJ1-3; no clear D. The V end lost 2 bases, the J end lost 2 bases, and 10 bases lay between the germline ends. Germline CDR1 and CDR2: MDHEN and SYDVKM. The length of the CDR3 is 15 residues. The CDR3 DNA follows: TGTGCCAGCAGTTTAGTGATTTCGGCTGGAAACACCATATATTTT. Residues: CASSLVISAGNTIYF.

This clone was recorded only once. The chain joins TRBV28 to TRBJ2-5, with D unresolved. V was shortened by 6 bases and J by 2 bases, with 10 bases between the two germline ends. The CDR3 runs to 13 residues. The germline V gene encodes CDR1 MDHEN and CDR2 SYDVKM. Here the CDR3 DNA reads TGTGCCAGCAGGCCTCAGGTACAAGAGACCCAGTACTTC. Its protein is CASRPQVQETQYF.

This clone was counted once. The chain recombines TRBV4-1 with TRBJ2-1, with D tentatively TRBD2 (6 bases). The CDR3 has 18 amino acids. Germline V lookup: CDR1 MGHRA, CDR2 YSYEKL. Between the trimmed V and J ends, which lost 2 bases and 4 bases, there was a span of 21 bases. The CDR3 protein is CASSQRLLGGSLYNEQFF. CDR3 coding DNA: TGCGCCAGCAGCCAAAGACTCCTGGGGGGAAGCCTTTACAATGAGCAGTTCTTC.

The rearrangement links TRBV11-3 to TRBJ1-1; TRBD1 matches at 11 bases. The germline CDR1 and CDR2 sequences are SGHNT and YENEEA. The CDR3 runs 17 residues. The V and J ends lost 5 bases and 4 bases, in that order; junction bases with no gene match: 12. CDR3: CASSAPGGDRGSTEAFF. Written as DNA, the CDR3 is TGTGCCAGCAGCGCCCCCGGGGGGGACAGGGGGTCCACTGAAGCTTTCTTT.

The chain has TRBV7-9 and TRBJ2-3, with D possibly TRBD2 on 6 matching bases. Germline assignment: CDR1 SEHNR and CDR2 FQNEAQ (reference sequence). This CDR3 comprises 14 residues. Between the trimmed V and J ends, which lost 4 bases and 0 bases, there was a span of 8 bases. The CDR3 reads CASSSSDSTDTQYF. The CDR3 region has the DNA TGTGCCAGCAGCTCTAGCGATAGCACAGATACGCAGTATTTT.

This clone occurred once. The V gene is TRBV15, the J gene TRBJ1-2, with D possibly being TRBD1 (6 bases). The germline V gene encodes CDR1 LNHNV and CDR2 YYDKDF (reference sequence). The CDR3 is 15 amino acids. The V end was cut by 5 bases, the J end by 6 bases, with 19 bases between. This CDR3 reads CATSVRDTPFNGYTF. CDR3 DNA sequence: TGTGCCACCAGCGTCCGGGACACCCCATTTAATGGCTACACCTTC.

This clone came up once. This chain links TRBV6-6 with TRBJ2-2, with D maybe TRBD1 (6 bases). This CDR3 has 15 amino acids. Trimming pared 2 bases from V and 5 bases from J, leaving 12 bases between. Germline lookup yields CDR1 MNHNY and CDR2 SVGAGI (reference sequence). CDR3: CASSYVGGPTGELFF. CDR3 nucleotides: TGTGCCAGCAGTTACGTAGGGGGTCCGACCGGGGAGCTGTTTTTT.

This clone appeared a single time. The V call is TRBV29-1, the J call TRBJ2-7; 12 bases are a match to TRBD2. J lost 3 bases, V lost 3 bases, and 6 bases had no gene match. Germline V gene sequence: CDR1 SQVTM, CDR2 ANQGSEA. This CDR3 has 15 amino acids. This CDR3 is CSVEVLTSGSYEQYF. The DNA of the CDR3 is TGCAGCGTTGAGGTTCTGACTAGCGGGAGCTACGAGCAGTACTTC.

The rearrangement joins TRBV5-6 to TRBJ2-1, with 11 bases that match TRBD2. This CDR3 spans 15 amino acids. J lost 8 bases, V lost 0 bases, and 4 bases had no gene match. CDR1 is SGHDT, CDR2 YYEEEE, per germline. The CDR3 spells CASSLGLAGYHEQFF. In nucleotides, the CDR3 is TGTGCCAGCAGCTTGGGACTAGCGGGGTACCATGAGCAGTTCTTC.

The chain carries TRBV27 and TRBJ1-5; 7 nucleotides line up with TRBD1. Losses at the gene ends were 6 bases for V and 0 bases for J; bases not matched to a gene: 5. This CDR3 spans 15 amino acids. Looked up from germline, CDR1 is MNHEY and CDR2 is SMNVEV (reference sequence). This CDR3 is CASRLQGYSNQPQHF. DNA of the CDR3: TGTGCCAGCAGGTTACAGGGGTATAGCAATCAGCCCCAGCATTTT.

The CDR3 bases are TGTGCCAGCAGCTTGGCTGACAGGGCCGGCCAGCCCCAGCATTTT. Translating gives CASSLADRAGQPQHF. The rearrangement uses TRBV5-8 and TRBJ1-5; 7 bases match TRBD1. The CDR3 contains 15 residues. Trimming took 0 bases from V and 7 from J; bases not matched to a gene: 7. In germline, CDR1 is SGHTS, CDR2 YDEGEE.

V usage is TRBV9 and J usage is TRBJ2-5; perhaps TRBD1 as D (5 bases). V was shortened by 0 bases and J by 2 bases, with 11 bases between the two germline ends. The V gene's germline CDR1 is SGDLS and CDR2 YYNGEE. The CDR3 length is 15 residues. The CDR3 bases are TGTGCCAGCAGCGTAGGTGTGACAGCACAAGAGACCCAGTACTTC. Translated: CASSVGVTAQETQYF.

This chain uses TRBV29-1 with TRBJ1-2; 7 nucleotides match TRBD1. V shed 6 bases, J shed 5 bases, and the junction held 9 bases outside the gene matches. The V gene's germline CDR1 is SQVTM and CDR2 ANQGSEA. The length of the CDR3 is 13 residues. CDR3 sequence reads: CSVRGQDQYGYTF. DNA for the CDR3: TGCAGCGTACGTGGACAGGATCAATATGGCTACACCTTC. The full variable domain, completed using reference TRBV29-1 and TRBJ1-2, is SAVISQKPSRDICQRGTSLTIQCQVDSQVTMMFWYRQQPGQSLTLIATANQGSEATYESGFVIDKFPISRPNLTFSTLTVSNMSPEDSSIYLCSVRGQDQYGYTFGSGTRLTVV.

The CDR3 coding sequence is TGTGCCAGCAGCTTAGGCAGGGCCACGGGGCCCCAGCATTTT. It specifies CASSLGRATGPQHF. The V gene is TRBV13, the J gene TRBJ1-5, with a weak D call TRBD1 (5 bases). Germline V gene sequence: CDR1 PRHDT, CDR2 FYEKMQ (reference sequence). The CDR3 contains 14 residues. Trimming left V 0 bases short and J 9 bases short, with 12 bases between.

V usage is TRBV7-9 and J usage is TRBJ1-2; tentatively, D is TRBD1 (6 bases). The CDR3 is 16 amino acids. Germline V CDR1 and CDR2: SEHNR, FQNEAQ (reference sequence). Between the trimmed V and J ends, which lost 1 base and 4 bases, there was a span of 16 bases. CDR3 loop: CASSLGTDERLYGYTF. CDR3 DNA: TGTGCCAGCAGCTTAGGGACAGACGAGCGCCTCTATGGCTACACCTTC.

The table lists this clone with a few counts. The chain uses TRBV5-1 and TRBJ1-2; D remains unclear. The length of the CDR3 is 13 residues. Per germline, CDR1 SGHRS and CDR2 YFSETQ. V shed 0 bases and J shed 2 bases, with 5 bases lying between them. CDR3 sequence: CASSLAVNYGYTF. The CDR3 coding sequence is TGCGCCAGCAGCTTGGCTGTGAACTATGGCTACACCTTC.

J is TRBJ2-2 and V is TRBV27, with 8 bases aligning to TRBD2. Germline V gives CDR1 MNHEY, CDR2 SMNVEV (reference sequence). V was pared by 3 bases and J by 6 bases, with 6 bases of the junction left unmatched. The CDR3 spans 15 residues. The CDR3 sequence is CASSFGLAGPGELFF. The CDR3 DNA reads as TGTGCCAGCAGTTTCGGGCTAGCGGGCCCCGGGGAGCTGTTTTTT.

This clone was recorded once. This chain uses TRBV19 with TRBJ2-2; D remains ambiguous. Germline CDR1 is LNHDA and CDR2 is SQIVND (reference sequence). The CDR3 extends over 13 amino acids. Between the trimmed V and J ends, which lost 4 bases and 7 bases, there was a span of 10 bases. Written as DNA, the CDR3 is TGTGCCAGTAGTACCACCTCGGGCGGGGAGCTGTTTTTT. Translated, it gives CASSTTSGGELFF. Looking up the rest from reference TRBV19 and TRBJ2-2 gives the full variable domain: DGGITQSPKYLFRKEGQNVTLSCEQNLNHDAMYWYRQDPGQGLRLIYYSQIVNDFQKGDIAEGYSVSREKKESFPLTVTSAQKNPTAFYLCASSTTSGGELFFGEGSRLTVL.

V gene TRBV19 combines with J gene TRBJ2-5; no definite D call. V was cut by 4 bases and J by 5 bases, with 8 bases left in between. Germline values: CDR1 LNHDA, CDR2 SQIVND (reference sequence). This CDR3 has 12 residues. The CDR3 coding sequence is TGTGCCAGTAGTACCCCCCCGGAGACCCAGTACTTC. This translates into CASSTPPETQYF.

The V call is TRBV27, the J call TRBJ2-7, with 7 positions matching TRBD2. V shed 5 bases and J 3 bases; nucleotides not matched to a gene: 13. This CDR3 is 16 amino acids long. The germline gives CDR1 MNHEY, CDR2 SMNVEV (reference sequence). The CDR3 bases are TGTGCCAGCAGTACCTCGGCTCTAGCGGCCTACTACGAGCAGTACTTC. It encodes CASSTSALAAYYEQYF.